This T cell receptor (beta chain) emerged from a study of siplizumab effects on memory and regulatory T cells (dated by TCRdb to about 2019). The study in broad terms: The effect of the anti-CD2 antibody siplizumab on alloreactive T-cell subsets was examined in allogeneic mixed lymphocyte reactions constructed from human PBMCs. Study-level results and caveats: About 75-95% of proliferating CD4+ or CD8+ clones could not be given a naive or memory phenotype. Whether proliferating Tregs from siplizumab cultures were suppressive was not functionally confirmed. In reactions with siplizumab, an average of around 70% of mappable alloreactive CD4+ clones were Treg-derived, compared with around 28% in control reactions. Because sequences at frequencies below about 10^-5 were poorly captured, only a minor fraction of alloreactive clones could be mapped back to unstimulated subsets. Compared with memory T cells, unstimulated naive T cells appeared more diverse, and naive cells seemed to make a substantial contribution to the alloresponse. The cumulative frequency of alloreactive sequences traceable to unstimulated CD4+ memory T cells was significantly reduced by siplizumab.

Taken from cysteine to phenylalanine, the CDR3 has 16 residues. Only the CDR3 portion is preserved as DNA: 48 bases, with reading frame beginning at the first base. The germline V gene supplies CDR1 MGHRA and CDR2 YSYEKL. V is cut back by 2 bases and J by 5 bases, with 10 bases in the junction unmatched. Sorted unstimulated T cells, along with proliferating T cells recovered from mixed lymphocyte reactions, underwent TCRbeta CDR3 sequencing. Fresh whole blood from roughly nine HLA-typed healthy donors was used as the source from which PBMCs were isolated. To map where alloreactive clones came from, CD4+ regulatory T cells in the unstimulated state were FACS-sorted. This clone appeared a single time. The antigen it binds to is not known. Within one base of it there is no much larger clone, and no base qualities were kept. Libraries came from the immunoSEQ multiplex PCR assay. Each sample had about 10^5 TCR templates assayed by the deep sequencing platform. Genomic DNA extracted from sorted T cells was the material used for TCRbeta CDR3 sequencing. The paper's data handling went like this. Clonal analysis of TCRbeta CDR3 data was done in the R programming language. Alloreactive CD4+ and CD8+ clones were identified by comparing unstimulated samples to CFSE-low samples taken after the reaction. By matching sequences to the repertoires of sorted unstimulated Treg and non-Treg cells, each alloreactive CD4+ clone was assigned a regulatory or non-regulatory origin. TCRdb obtained this table from immuneACCESS and retained in-frame rearrangements with V and J assigned. These tables miss some clones; where compared with another copy, unresolved V genes account for less than half of the shortfall, and the remainder is unexplained. That table is the source of V, J and clone size, and D and trimming were worked out from the DNA. This sample is represented by 60,000 to 70,000 clones; around 90% of them were singletons. Of the sample, 1.7% is held by the ten largest clones.

This TCR was sampled from a human donor in good health. The specimen was Tregs sorted from blood. Rearrangement joined TRBV4-1 to TRBJ2-7, with 9 bases in between that match TRBD1. The CDR3 amino acid sequence is: CASSQLRGTGFHEQYF. The sequenced DNA is TGCGCCAGCAGCCAACTCAGGGGGACAGGGTTCCACGAGCAGTACTTC.